This T cell receptor (beta chain) is drawn from a study of persistence of HIV-infected CD4 T cells. Lysates of CMV-infected fibroblasts at around 9.9 ug/mL stimulated these cells. Sorting selected CD4+ T cells upregulating both CD40 ligand and CD69. Donors had CD4+ T cell counts above 400 cells/uL and were CMV-seropositive. CD8-depleted PBMCs were stimulated 15 to 20 hours with anti-CD28/CD49d costimulation, CD40-blocking antibody and enfuvirtide. The immunoSEQ assay was version 4, run in survey mode. Profiled with immunoSEQ multiplex PCR; TCRdb holds only in-frame clones, not every one. The sample lists approximately 12,000 clones; roughly 71% were seen once. Note on this clone: Its antigen remains unidentified.

The CDR3 has 15 amino acids. With 6 bases removed from V and 4 bases from J, the gap between germline ends came to 16 bases. Germline-derived CDR1 and CDR2 are LNHDA and SQIVND (reference sequence). Sample: CD4+ T cells sorted from PBMCs after approximately 19-hour stimulation, taken from a patient who received antiretroviral therapy. The J gene is TRBJ1-3, the V gene TRBV19; D not resolved. The source is an adult man with HIV who was CMV-seropositive. CDR3 protein: CASSPSGRQGNTIYF. CDR3 coding DNA: TGTGCCAGTAGCCCTTCTGGGAGGCAAGGAAACACCATATATTTT.